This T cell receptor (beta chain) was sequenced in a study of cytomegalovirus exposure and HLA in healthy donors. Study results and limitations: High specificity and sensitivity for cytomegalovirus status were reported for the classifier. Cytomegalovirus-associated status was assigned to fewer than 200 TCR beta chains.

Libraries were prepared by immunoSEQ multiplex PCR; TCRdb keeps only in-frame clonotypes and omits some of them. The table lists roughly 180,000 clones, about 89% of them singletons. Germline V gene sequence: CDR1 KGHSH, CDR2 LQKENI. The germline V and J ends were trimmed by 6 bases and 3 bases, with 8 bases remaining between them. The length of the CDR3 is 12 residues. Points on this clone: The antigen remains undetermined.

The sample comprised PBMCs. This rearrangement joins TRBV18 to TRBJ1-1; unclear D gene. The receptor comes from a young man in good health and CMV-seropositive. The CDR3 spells CASSGRHTEAFF. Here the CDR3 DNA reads TGTGCCAGCTCTGGGCGGCACACTGAAGCTTTCTTT.